Following are 21 T cell receptor beta chains from one sample sequenced in a study of blood T cells in healthy people across ages. A second PCR, run for 7 to 11 cycles, used a sample-barcoded 5' primer plus a J-beta primer mix. TCRdb called the 5' RACE reads again in MiXCR, with one record for every CDR3 protein. The table records 600,000 or so distinct CDR3 sequences, around a fifth of them present only once. Specimen: blood. Receptors originate from a man aged 70-80 years in good health.

This clonotype was seen a handful of times. At one end, the junction sequence differs from germline, possibly due to a read error. The chain employs TRBV24-1 and TRBJ2-1, with D possibly being TRBD1 (5 bases). The CDR3 covers 14 residues. Germline CDR1 and CDR2: KGHDR and SFDVKD. CDR3 coding DNA: TGCGCCACCAGTGGTGACCTGTGGGGCGGCGAGCAGTTCTTC. Its translation is CATSGDLWGGEQFF.

This clonotype was found a few times. The CDR3 here is CASKTPHSGANVLTF. The CDR3 DNA follows: TGTGCCAGCAAAACTCCCCACTCTGGGGCCAACGTCCTGACTTTC. The chain is built from TRBV27 and TRBJ2-6; D uncertain. CDR3 size: 15 residues. The V end was cut by 7 bases, the J end by 0 bases, with 10 bases between. The germline gives CDR1 MNHEY, CDR2 SMNVEV (reference sequence).

The genes are TRBV7-9 and TRBJ2-5; the D gene is possibly TRBD1 (5 bases). V lost 1 base to trimming and J lost 4 bases, with 7 bases between them. The germline V gene has CDR1 SEHNR and CDR2 FQNEAQ (reference sequence). The CDR3 length is 13 residues. CDR3 in DNA: TGTGCCAGCAGCTTAGATGGGGCAGAGACCCAGTACTTC. Translation: CASSLDGAETQYF. The whole variable domain, remainder taken from reference TRBV7-9 and TRBJ2-5, is DTGVSQNPRHKITKRGQNVTFRCDPISEHNRLYWYRQTLGQGPEFLTYFQNEAQLEKSRLLSDRFSAERPKGSFSTLEIQRTEQGDSAMYLCASSLDGAETQYFGPGTRLLVL.

Concerning this clonotype: A much larger clone differs by one base, so this may be a read error. This chain connects TRBV28 to TRBJ2-5; maybe TRBD2 (6 bases). CDR1 MDHEN and CDR2 SYDVKM come from the germline V gene. The CDR3 sequence is 14 residues long. This CDR3 is CAGSLSGGQETQYF. The CDR3 bases are TGTGCCGGCAGTTTGTCCGGGGGACAAGAGACCCAGTACTTC. Full variable domain (missing parts from reference TRBV28 and TRBJ2-5): DVKVTQSSRYLVKRTGEKVFLECVQDMDHENMFWYRQDPGLGLRLIYFSYDVKMKEKGDIPEGYSVSREKKERFSLILESASTNQTSMYLCAGSLSGGQETQYFGPGTRLLVL.

CDR3 DNA sequence: TGCGCCAGCAGCTTGGGAGACAGCAACGAGCAGTACTTC. It translates to CASSLGDSNEQYF. This sequence joins TRBV5-1 and TRBJ2-7, with D perhaps TRBD1 (5 bases). The ends were cut back, 0 bases at V and 5 bases at J, with 9 bases in the middle. CDR1 is SGHRS and CDR2 is YFSETQ in the germline V gene. The CDR3 has 13 amino acids.

This clonotype was detected ten times or more. V usage is TRBV20-1 and J usage is TRBJ2-2, with no clear D. The CDR3 runs 15 residues. V was trimmed by 0 bases and J by 4 bases, leaving 12 bases between them. Germline V gives CDR1 DFQATT, CDR2 SNEGSKA (reference sequence). CDR3 nucleotides: TGCAGTGCTAGAGATGGGTCCTCTCCCACCGGGGAGCTGTTTTTT. Its protein is CSARDGSSPTGELFF.

This clonotype has more than one count but fewer than ten. The V gene is TRBV6-6, the J gene TRBJ2-7; D remains ambiguous. This CDR3 contains 12 residues. Trimming stripped 6 bases from V and 7 bases from J, with 13 bases between. Germline V gives CDR1 MNHNY, CDR2 SVGAGI (reference sequence). The CDR3 nucleotides are TGTGCCAGCAGCCTCAATCCCGAGGAGCAGTACTTC. Translated, it gives CASSLNPEEQYF.

This clonotype was observed at least ten times. The chain is built from TRBV29-1 and TRBJ2-5, with TRBD2 matching over 8 bases. The CDR3 has 16 amino acids. V dropped 0 bases and J dropped 2; count of bases not matched to a gene: 8. Germline CDR1 reads SQVTM; CDR2 reads ANQGSEA. The CDR3 DNA is TGCAGCGTTGAAGAACACAGGACTAGCCCTCAAGAGACCCAGTACTTC. It encodes CSVEEHRTSPQETQYF.

V usage is TRBV5-1 and J usage is TRBJ1-2, with a tentative D call TRBD1 (6 bases). Per germline, CDR1 SGHRS and CDR2 YFSETQ. The ends were cut back, 0 bases at V and 4 bases at J, with 10 bases in the middle. The CDR3 has 14 residues. CDR3 residues: CASSLGGQIYGYTF. The CDR3 DNA reads as TGCGCCAGCAGCTTGGGAGGACAGATCTATGGCTACACCTTC.

This clonotype showed up many times. V and J are TRBV29-1 and TRBJ1-3, with D uncertain. Per germline, CDR1 SQVTM and CDR2 ANQGSEA. V was clipped by 1 base and J by 0 bases, with 7 bases between them. The CDR3 loop spans 14 amino acids. The CDR3 reads CSVEGGSSGNTIYF. The CDR3 DNA follows: TGCAGCGTTGAAGGGGGTTCCTCTGGAAACACCATATATTTT.

With regard to this clonotype: At one end the junction does not follow the germline gene, possibly because of a read error. V is TRBV18 and J is TRBJ2-5; TRBD1 is a possible D gene (5 bases). This CDR3 has 13 amino acids. Per the germline V gene, CDR1 is KGHSH and CDR2 is LQKENI. CDR3: CASSLISGETEFF. The CDR3 region has the DNA TGTGCCAGCTCACTGATCTCAGGCGAGACAGAGTTCTTC.

There are a few counts of this clonotype. The V gene is TRBV4-2, the J gene TRBJ2-1, with D tentatively TRBD2 (5 bases). The germline V and J ends were trimmed by 0 bases and 12 bases, with 12 bases remaining between them. Germline V gene data show CDR1 as LGHNA and CDR2 as YNFKEQ. CDR3 length: 13 amino acids. DNA for the CDR3: TGTGCCAGCAGCCAAGATCTTCGGGATGTGCAGTTCTTC. Translated: CASSQDLRDVQFF.

The J gene is TRBJ2-5, the V gene TRBV20-1; 11 bases line up with TRBD2. The trim removed 3 bases at V and 5 bases at J, leaving 8 bases unmatched. The length of the CDR3 is 15 residues. The germline V gene encodes CDR1 DFQATT and CDR2 SNEGSKA (reference sequence). CDR3 sequence reads: CSASLSGRARETQYF. The CDR3 nucleotides read TGCAGTGCTAGCCTTAGCGGGAGGGCACGGGAGACCCAGTACTTC.

The V call is TRBV7-6, the J call TRBJ2-2; possibly TRBD2 for D (5 bases). The germline V and J ends were trimmed by 2 bases and 6 bases, with 10 bases remaining between them. Germline assignment: CDR1 SGHVS and CDR2 FNYEAQ. The CDR3 contains 14 residues. Here the CDR3 DNA reads TGTGCCAGCAGCTTATGGACTGCCGCCGGGGAGCTGTTTTTT. Protein sequence: CASSLWTAAGELFF.

This clonotype was picked up many times. The gene calls are TRBV13 and TRBJ1-2, with 7 bases that match TRBD1. The ends lost 3 bases at V and 5 bases at J; junction bases unmatched: 9. Germline-derived CDR1 and CDR2 are PRHDT and FYEKMQ (reference sequence). The CDR3 spans 15 residues. CDR3 DNA: TGTGCCAGCAGCTTGAGGCCTCAGGGGGAATATGGCTACACCTTC. It translates to CASSLRPQGEYGYTF.

This clonotype was seen a few times. The chain joins TRBV2 to TRBJ2-5, with D unclear. CDR1 is SNHLY and CDR2 is FYNNEI in the germline V gene. This CDR3 spans 11 amino acids. V lost 5 bases and J 6 bases, leaving 7 bases between the germline ends. In DNA, the CDR3 is TGTGCCAGCAGTCCGGAACAGACCCAGTACTTC. It specifies CASSPEQTQYF. Looking up the rest from reference TRBV2 and TRBJ2-5 gives the full variable domain: EPEVTQTPSHQVTQMGQEVILRCVPISNHLYFYWYRQILGQKVEFLVSFYNNEISEKSEIFDDQFSVERPDGSNFTLKIRSTKLEDSAMYFCASSPEQTQYFGPGTRLLVL.

This clonotype was observed a handful of times. The chain recombines TRBV7-2 with TRBJ2-1; 8 bases match TRBD1. The CDR3 is 14 residues long. Per the germline V gene, CDR1 is SGHTA and CDR2 is FQGNSA. J gave up 12 bases and V 5 bases, and 12 bases lay outside the gene matches. This CDR3 reads CASSIDRGLGAQFF. The CDR3 DNA follows: TGTGCCAGCAGCATCGACAGGGGCTTGGGGGCGCAGTTCTTC.

CDR3 residues: CASSVGFGEKLFF. As DNA, the CDR3 is TGTGCCAGCAGTGTGGGGTTCGGTGAAAAACTGTTTTTT. This rearrangement joins TRBV12-3 or TRBV12-4 to TRBJ1-4; no clear D gene. CDR3 length: 13 residues. V lost 5 bases and J lost 7, with 11 bases in between.

J is TRBJ2-5 and V is TRBV6-6, with D hard to call. The V end lost 4 bases, the J end lost 5 bases, and 14 bases lay between the germline ends. The CDR3 is 14 residues long. CDR1 and CDR2 from the germline V gene are MNHNY and SVGAGI (reference sequence). In DNA, the CDR3 is TGTGCCAGCAGTTCCATCACGATAGGGGAGACCCAGTACTTC. Amino acids: CASSSITIGETQYF.

This rearrangement joins TRBV24-1 to TRBJ2-5, with D tentatively TRBD2 (5 bases). Looked up from germline, CDR1 is KGHDR and CDR2 is SFDVKD. V was pared by 8 bases and J by 11 bases, with 11 bases between. This CDR3 comprises 10 residues. The DNA of the CDR3 is TGTGCCACCAATCACGGGGAGCAGTACTTC. It yields the protein CATNHGEQYF.

This clonotype was observed a handful of times. The chain combines TRBV14 with TRBJ1-6, with D hard to call. Trimming removed 0 bases from V and 7 bases from J, with 10 bases in between. CDR3 length: 15 amino acids. Germline CDR1 and CDR2: SGHDN and FVKESK. CDR3 bases: TGTGCCAGCAGCCAAGAGGGCTCAGGAAATTCACCCCTCCACTTT. Amino acids: CASSQEGSGNSPLHF.